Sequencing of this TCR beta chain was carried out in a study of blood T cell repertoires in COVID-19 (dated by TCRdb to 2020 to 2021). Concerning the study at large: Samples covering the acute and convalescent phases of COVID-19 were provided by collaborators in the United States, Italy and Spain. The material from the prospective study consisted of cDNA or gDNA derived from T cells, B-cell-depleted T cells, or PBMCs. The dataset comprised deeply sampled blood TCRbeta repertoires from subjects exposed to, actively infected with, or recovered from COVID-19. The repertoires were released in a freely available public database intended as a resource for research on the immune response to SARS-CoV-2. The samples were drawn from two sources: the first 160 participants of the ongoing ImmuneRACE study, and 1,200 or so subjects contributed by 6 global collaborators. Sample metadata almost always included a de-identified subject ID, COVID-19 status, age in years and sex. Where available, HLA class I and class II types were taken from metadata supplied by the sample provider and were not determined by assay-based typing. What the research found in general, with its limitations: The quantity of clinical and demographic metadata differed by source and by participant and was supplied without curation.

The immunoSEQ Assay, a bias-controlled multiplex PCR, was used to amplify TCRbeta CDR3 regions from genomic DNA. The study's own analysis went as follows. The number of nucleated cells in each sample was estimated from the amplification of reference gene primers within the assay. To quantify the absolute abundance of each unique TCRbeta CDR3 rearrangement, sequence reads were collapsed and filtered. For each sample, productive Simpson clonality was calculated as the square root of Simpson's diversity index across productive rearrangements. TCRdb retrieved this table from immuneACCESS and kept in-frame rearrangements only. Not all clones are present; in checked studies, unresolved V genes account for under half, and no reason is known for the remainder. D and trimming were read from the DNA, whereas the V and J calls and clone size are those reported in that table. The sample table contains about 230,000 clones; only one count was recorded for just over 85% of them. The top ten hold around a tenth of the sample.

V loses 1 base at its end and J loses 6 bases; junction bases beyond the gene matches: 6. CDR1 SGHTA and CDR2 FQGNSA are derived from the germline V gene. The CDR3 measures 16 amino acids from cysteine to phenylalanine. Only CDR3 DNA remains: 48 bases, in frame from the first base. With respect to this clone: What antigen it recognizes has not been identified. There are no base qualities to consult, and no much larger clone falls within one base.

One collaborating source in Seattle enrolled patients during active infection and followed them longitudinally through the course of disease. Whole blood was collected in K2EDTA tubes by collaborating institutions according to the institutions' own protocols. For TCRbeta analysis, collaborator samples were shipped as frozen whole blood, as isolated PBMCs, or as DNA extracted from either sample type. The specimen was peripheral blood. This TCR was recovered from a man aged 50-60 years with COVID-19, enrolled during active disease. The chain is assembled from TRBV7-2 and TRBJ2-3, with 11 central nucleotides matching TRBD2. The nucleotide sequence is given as TGTGCCAGCAGCTTAGACGCTAGCGGGAGGTTGGATACGCAGTATTTT. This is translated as CASSLDASGRLDTQYF.